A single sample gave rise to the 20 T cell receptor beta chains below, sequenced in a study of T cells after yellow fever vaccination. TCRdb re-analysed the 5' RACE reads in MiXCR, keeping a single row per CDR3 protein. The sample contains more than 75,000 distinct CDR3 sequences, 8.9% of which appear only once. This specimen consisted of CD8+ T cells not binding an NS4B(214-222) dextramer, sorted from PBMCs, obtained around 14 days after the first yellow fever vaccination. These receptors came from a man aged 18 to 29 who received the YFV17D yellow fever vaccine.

The CDR3 DNA sequence: TGCGCCAGCAGCCAAGGGACAGGGGTCACAGATACGCAGTATTTT. Its translation: CASSQGTGVTDTQYF. The chain carries TRBV4-3 and TRBJ2-3; 9 bases align to TRBD1. CDR1 is LGHNA and CDR2 is YSLEER in the germline V gene. V trimming: 1 base; J trimming: 2 bases; junction bases outside the gene matches: 1. This CDR3 contains 15 residues.

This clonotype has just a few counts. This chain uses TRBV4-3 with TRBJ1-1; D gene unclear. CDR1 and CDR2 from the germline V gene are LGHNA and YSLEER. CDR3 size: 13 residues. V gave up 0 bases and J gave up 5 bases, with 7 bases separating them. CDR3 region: CASSQDGGTEAFF. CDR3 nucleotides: TGCGCCAGCAGCCAAGACGGTGGGACTGAAGCTTTCTTT.

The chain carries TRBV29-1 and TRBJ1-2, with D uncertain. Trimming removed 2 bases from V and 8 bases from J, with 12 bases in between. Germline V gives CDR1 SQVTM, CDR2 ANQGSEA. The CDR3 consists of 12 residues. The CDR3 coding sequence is TGCAGCGTTGAAACTTCGAGCAGCGGCTACACCTTC. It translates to CSVETSSSGYTF.

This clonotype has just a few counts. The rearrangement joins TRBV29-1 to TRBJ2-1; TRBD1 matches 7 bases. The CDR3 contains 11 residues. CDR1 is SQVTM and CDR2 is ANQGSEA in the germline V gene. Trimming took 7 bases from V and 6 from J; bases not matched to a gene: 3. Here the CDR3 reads CSGTGPNEQFF. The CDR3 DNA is TGCAGCGGGACAGGCCCCAATGAGCAGTTCTTC.

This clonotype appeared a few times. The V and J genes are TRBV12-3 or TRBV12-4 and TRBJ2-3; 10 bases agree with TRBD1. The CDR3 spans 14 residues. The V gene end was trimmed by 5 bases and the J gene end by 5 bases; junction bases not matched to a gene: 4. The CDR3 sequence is CASSPTGGVDTQYF. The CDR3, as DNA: TGTGCCAGCAGTCCGACAGGGGGCGTAGATACGCAGTATTTT.

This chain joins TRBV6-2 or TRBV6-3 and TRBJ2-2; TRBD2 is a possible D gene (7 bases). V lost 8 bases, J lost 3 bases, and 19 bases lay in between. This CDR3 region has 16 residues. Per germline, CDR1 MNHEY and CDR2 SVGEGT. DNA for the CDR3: TGTGCCAGCTTCAAATCGGGGGGCAGACACACCGGGGAGCTGTTTTTT. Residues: CASFKSGGRHTGELFF.

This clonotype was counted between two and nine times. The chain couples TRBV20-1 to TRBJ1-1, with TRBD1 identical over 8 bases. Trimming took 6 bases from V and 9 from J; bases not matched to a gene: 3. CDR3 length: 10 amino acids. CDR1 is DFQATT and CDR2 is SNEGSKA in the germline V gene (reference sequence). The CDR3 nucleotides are TGCAGTGCAAGGGACAGGAAAGCTTTCTTT. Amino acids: CSARDRKAFF.

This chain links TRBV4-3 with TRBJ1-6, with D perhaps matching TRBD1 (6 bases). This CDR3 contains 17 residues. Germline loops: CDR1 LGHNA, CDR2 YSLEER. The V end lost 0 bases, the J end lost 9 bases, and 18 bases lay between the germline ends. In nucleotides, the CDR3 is TGCGCCAGCAGCCAAGAACAGGGATATCTGATGGTTTCACCCCTCCACTTT. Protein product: CASSQEQGYLMVSPLHF.

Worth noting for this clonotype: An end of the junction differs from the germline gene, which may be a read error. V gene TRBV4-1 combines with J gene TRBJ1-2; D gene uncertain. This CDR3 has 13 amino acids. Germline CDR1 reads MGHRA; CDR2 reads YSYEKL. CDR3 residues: CASRQDPVGNYTF. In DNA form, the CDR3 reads TGCGCCAGCAGGCAAGACCCGGTTGGTAACTACACCTTC.

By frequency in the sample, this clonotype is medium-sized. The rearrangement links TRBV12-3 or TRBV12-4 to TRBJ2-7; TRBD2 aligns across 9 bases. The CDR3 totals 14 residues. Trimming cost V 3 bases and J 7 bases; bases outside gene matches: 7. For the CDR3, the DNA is TGTGCCAGCAGTTTTGGCGGGGGGGCCGGTGAGCAGTACTTC. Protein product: CASSFGGGAGEQYF.

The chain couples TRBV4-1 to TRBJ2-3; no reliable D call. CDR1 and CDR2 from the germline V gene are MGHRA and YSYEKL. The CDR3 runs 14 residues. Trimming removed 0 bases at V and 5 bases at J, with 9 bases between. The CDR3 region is CASSQEAMLDTQYF. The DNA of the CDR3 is TGCGCCAGCAGCCAAGAGGCGATGTTAGATACGCAGTATTTT.

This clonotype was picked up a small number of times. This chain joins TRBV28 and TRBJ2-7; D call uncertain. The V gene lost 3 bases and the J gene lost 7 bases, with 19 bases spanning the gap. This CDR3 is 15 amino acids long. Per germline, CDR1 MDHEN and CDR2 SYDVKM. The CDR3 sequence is CASSFAPYGSEEQYV. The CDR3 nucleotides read TGTGCCAGCAGTTTCGCCCCATATGGCTCGGAGGAGCAGTACGTC.

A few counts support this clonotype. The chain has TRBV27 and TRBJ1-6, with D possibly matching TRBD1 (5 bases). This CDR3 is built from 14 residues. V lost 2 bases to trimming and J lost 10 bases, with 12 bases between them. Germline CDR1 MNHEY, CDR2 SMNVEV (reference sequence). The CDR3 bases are TGTGCCAGCAGTTTAGGACAAATAAACTCACCCCTCCACTTT. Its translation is CASSLGQINSPLHF.

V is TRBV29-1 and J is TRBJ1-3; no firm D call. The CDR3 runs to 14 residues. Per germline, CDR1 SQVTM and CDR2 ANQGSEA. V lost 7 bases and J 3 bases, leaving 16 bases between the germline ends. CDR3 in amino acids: CSGGWGTDGNTIYF. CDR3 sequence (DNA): TGCAGCGGTGGGTGGGGTACCGATGGAAACACCATATATTTT.

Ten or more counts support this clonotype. CDR3 DNA sequence: TGCAGCGTTGAATGGGGGCCCTTCGAGAATGAGCAGTTCTTC. Translation: CSVEWGPFENEQFF. The V and J genes are TRBV29-1 and TRBJ2-1; D may be TRBD1 (6 bases). The CDR3 loop spans 14 amino acids. Trimming cost V 2 bases and J 7 bases, with 15 bases left between them. The germline V gene has CDR1 SQVTM and CDR2 ANQGSEA.

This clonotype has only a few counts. CDR3 DNA: TGTGCCAGCACTTCGCCGGGGCTTGTGGATACGCAGTATTTT. This translates into CASTSPGLVDTQYF. The chain links TRBV6-2 or TRBV6-3 to TRBJ2-3; the D gene could be TRBD1 or TRBD2 (5 bases each). Trimming shortened V by 7 bases and J by 6 bases, and 17 bases separated the two germline ends. Germline V gene data show CDR1 as MNHEY and CDR2 as SVGEGT. The CDR3 runs 14 residues.

The CDR3 DNA sequence: TGTGCCAGCAGCCTCTGGTTTGGGGGAGGCGAGCAGTACTTC. This codes for CASSLWFGGGEQYF. The rearrangement uses TRBV9 and TRBJ2-7; TRBD2 is a possible D gene (6 bases). The V end was cut by 4 bases, the J end by 6 bases, with 17 bases between. The germline CDR1 and CDR2 sequences are SGDLS and YYNGEE. This CDR3 is built from 14 residues.

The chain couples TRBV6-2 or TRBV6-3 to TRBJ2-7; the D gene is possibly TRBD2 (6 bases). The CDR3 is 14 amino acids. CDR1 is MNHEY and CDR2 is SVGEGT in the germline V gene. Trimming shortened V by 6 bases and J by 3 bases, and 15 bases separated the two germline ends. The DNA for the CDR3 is TGTGCCAGCAGCCCCCGGGAGTATTTCTACGAGCAGTACTTC. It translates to CASSPREYFYEQYF.

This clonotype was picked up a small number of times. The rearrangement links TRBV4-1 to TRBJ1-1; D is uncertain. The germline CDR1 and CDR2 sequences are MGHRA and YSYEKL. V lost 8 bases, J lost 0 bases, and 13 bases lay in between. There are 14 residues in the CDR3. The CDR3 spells CASSKVGVNTEAFF. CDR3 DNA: TGCGCCAGCTCCAAGGTTGGGGTGAACACTGAAGCTTTCTTT.

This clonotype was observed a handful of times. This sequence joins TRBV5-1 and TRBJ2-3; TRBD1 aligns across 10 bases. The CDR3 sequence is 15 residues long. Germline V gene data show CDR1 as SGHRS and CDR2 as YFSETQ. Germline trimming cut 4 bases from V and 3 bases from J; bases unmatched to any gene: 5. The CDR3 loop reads CASSPRQGATDTQYF. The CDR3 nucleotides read TGCGCCAGCAGCCCGCGACAGGGGGCAACAGATACGCAGTATTTT.